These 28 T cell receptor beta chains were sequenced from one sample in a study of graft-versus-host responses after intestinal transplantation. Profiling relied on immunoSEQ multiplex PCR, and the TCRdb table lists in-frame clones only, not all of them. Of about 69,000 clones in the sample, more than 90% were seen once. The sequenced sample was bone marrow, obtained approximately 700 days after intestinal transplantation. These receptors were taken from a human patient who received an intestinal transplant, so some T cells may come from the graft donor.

The CDR3 loop is CASSPAPTASSITEAFF. CDR3 coding DNA: TGTGCCAGCTCACCCGCTCCTACTGCCTCAAGTATCACTGAAGCTTTCTTT. J is TRBJ1-1 and V is TRBV18; no definite D call. CDR3 size: 17 residues. Looked up from germline, CDR1 is KGHSH and CDR2 is LQKENI. Trimming removed 3 bases at V and 4 bases at J, with 21 bases between.

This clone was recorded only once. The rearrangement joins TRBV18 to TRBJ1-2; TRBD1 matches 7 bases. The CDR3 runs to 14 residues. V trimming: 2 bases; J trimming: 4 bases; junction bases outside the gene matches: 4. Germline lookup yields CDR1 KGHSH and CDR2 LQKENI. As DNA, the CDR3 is TGTGCCAGCTCACCAGAGACAGGGAGCTATGGCTACACCTTC. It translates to CASSPETGSYGYTF. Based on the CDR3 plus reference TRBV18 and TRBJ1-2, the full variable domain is NAGVMQNPRHLVRRRGQEARLRCSPMKGHSHVYWYRQLPEEGLKFMVYLQKENIIDESGMPKERFSAEFPKEGPSILRIQQVVRGDSAAYFCASSPETGSYGYTFGSGTRLTVV.

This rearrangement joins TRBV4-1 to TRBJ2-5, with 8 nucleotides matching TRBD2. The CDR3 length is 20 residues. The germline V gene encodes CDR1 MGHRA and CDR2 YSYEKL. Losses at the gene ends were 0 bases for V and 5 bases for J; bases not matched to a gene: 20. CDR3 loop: CASSQEGPEGGAGVVETQYF. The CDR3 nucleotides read TGCGCCAGCAGCCAAGAAGGGCCCGAGGGAGGAGCGGGAGTAGTGGAGACCCAGTACTTC.

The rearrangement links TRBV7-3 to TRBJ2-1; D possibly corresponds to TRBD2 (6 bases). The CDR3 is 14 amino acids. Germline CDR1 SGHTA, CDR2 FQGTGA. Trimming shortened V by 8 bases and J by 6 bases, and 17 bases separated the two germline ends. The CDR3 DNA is TGTGCCAGCTCATACACGGGGGTGCGCAATGAGCAGTTCTTC. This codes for CASSYTGVRNEQFF.

The CDR3 DNA reads TGTGCCAGCAGTGGAGTCCTCTATGGCTACACCTTC. This gives the protein CASSGVLYGYTF. V gene TRBV6-1 combines with J gene TRBJ1-2, with unresolved D. Germline V gives CDR1 MNHNS, CDR2 SASEGT. CDR3 size: 12 residues. V was shortened by 4 bases and J by 4 bases, with 7 bases between the two germline ends.

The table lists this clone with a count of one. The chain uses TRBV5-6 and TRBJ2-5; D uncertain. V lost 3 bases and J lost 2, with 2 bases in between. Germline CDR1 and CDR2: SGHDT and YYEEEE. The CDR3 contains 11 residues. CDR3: CASSSQETQYF. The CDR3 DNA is TGTGCCAGCAGCTCACAAGAGACCCAGTACTTC.

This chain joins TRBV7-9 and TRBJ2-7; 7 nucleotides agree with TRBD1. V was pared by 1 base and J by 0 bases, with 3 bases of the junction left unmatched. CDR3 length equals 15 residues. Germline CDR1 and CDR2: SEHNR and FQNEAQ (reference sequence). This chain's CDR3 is CASSLEGQYSYEQYF. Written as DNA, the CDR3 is TGTGCCAGCAGCTTAGAGGGACAGTACTCCTACGAGCAGTACTTC.

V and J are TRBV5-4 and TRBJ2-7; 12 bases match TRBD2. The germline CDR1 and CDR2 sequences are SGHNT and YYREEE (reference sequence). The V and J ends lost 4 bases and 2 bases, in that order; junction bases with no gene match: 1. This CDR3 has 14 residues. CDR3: CASSLAGGPYEQYF. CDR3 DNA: TGTGCCAGCAGCCTAGCGGGAGGGCCCTACGAGCAGTACTTC.

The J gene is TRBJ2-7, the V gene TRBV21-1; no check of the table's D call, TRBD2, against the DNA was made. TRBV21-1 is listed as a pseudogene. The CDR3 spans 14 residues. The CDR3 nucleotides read TGTGCCAGCAGCAAAGAGGAGAACTCCTACGAGCAGTACTTC. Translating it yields CASSKEENSYEQYF.

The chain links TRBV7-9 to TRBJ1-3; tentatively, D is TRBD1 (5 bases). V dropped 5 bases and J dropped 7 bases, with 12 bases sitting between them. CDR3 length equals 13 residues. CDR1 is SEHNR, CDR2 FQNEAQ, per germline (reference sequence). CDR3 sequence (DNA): TGTGCCAGCAGCGACCGGGACGGCAACACCATATATTTT. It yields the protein CASSDRDGNTIYF. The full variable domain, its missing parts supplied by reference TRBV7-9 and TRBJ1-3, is DTGVSQNPRHKITKRGQNVTFRCDPISEHNRLYWYRQTLGQGPEFLTYFQNEAQLEKSRLLSDRFSAERPKGSFSTLEIQRTEQGDSAMYLCASSDRDGNTIYFGEGSWLTVV.

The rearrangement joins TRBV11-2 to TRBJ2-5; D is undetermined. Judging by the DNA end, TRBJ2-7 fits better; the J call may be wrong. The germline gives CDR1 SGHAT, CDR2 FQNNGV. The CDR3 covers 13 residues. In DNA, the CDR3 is TGTGCCAGCAGCTTAGCCGACACCTACGAGCAGTACTTC. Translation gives CASSLADTYEQYF.

The CDR3 spells CASSGWGGTGNEQFF. CDR3 coding DNA: TGCGCCAGCAGCGGATGGGGCGGAACCGGGAATGAGCAGTTCTTC. The rearrangement links TRBV5-1 to TRBJ2-1; tentatively, D is TRBD1 (5 bases). This CDR3 has 15 residues. Germline V gene lookup returns CDR1 SGHRS and CDR2 YFSETQ. V was clipped by 4 bases and J by 7 bases, with 18 bases between them.

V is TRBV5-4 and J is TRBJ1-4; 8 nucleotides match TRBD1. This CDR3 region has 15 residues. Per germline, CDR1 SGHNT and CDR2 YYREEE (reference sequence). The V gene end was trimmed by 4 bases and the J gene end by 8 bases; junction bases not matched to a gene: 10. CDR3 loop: CASSVDRGGVEKLFF. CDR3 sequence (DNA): TGTGCCAGCAGCGTTGACAGGGGCGGGGTAGAAAAACTGTTTTTT.

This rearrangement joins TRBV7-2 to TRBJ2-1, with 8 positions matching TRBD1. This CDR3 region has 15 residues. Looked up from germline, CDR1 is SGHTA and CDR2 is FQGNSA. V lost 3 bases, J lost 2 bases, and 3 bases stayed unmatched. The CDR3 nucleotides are TGTGCCAGCAGCTTTGCAGGGGGCCCCTACAATGAGCAGTTCTTC. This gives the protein CASSFAGGPYNEQFF.

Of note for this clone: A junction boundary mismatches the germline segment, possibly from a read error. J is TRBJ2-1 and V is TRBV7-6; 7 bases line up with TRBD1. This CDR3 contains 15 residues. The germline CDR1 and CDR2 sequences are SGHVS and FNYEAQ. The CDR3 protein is CASSLGTGSYYEQFF. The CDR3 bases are TGTGCCAGCAGCTTAGGGACAGGTTCCTACTATGAGCAGTTCTTC. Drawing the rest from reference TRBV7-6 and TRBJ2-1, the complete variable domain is GAGVSQSPRYKVTKRGQDVALRCDPISGHVSLYWYRQALGQGPEFLTYFNYEAQQDKSGLPNDRFSAERPEGSISTLTIQRTEQRDSAMYRCASSLGTGSYYEQFFGPGTRLTVL.

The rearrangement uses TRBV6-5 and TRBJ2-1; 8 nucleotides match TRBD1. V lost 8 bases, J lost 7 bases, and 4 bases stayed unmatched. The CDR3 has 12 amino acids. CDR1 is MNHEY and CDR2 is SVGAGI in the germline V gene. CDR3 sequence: CASATGGNEQFF. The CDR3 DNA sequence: TGTGCCAGCGCCACAGGGGGTAATGAGCAGTTCTTC.

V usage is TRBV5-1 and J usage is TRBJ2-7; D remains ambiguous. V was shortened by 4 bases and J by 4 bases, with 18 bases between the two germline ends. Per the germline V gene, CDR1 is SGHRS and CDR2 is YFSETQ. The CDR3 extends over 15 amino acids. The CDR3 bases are TGCGCCAGCAGCGTGGTTAGGGCACTTGTTTACGAGCAGTACTTC. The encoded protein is CASSVVRALVYEQYF.

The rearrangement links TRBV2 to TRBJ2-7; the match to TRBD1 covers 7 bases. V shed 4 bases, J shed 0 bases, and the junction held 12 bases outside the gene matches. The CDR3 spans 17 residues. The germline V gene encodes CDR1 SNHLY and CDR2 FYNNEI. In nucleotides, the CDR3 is TGTGCCAGCAGTGTCCCGATTGACAGGGAGAGCTCCTACGAGCAGTACTTC. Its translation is CASSVPIDRESSYEQYF.

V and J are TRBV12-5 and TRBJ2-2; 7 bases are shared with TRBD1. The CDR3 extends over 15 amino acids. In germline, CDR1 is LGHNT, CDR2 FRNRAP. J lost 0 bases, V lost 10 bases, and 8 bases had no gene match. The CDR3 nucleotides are TGTGCTACCACCGGGACAGTGGCGAACACCGGGGAGCTGTTTTTT. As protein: CATTGTVANTGELFF.

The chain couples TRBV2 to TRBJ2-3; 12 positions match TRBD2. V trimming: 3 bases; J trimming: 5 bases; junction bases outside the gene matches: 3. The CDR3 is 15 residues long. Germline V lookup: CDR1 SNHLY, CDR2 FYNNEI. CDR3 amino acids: CASSETSGSLDTQYF. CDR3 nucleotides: TGTGCCAGCAGTGAGACTAGCGGGAGTTTAGATACGCAGTATTTT.

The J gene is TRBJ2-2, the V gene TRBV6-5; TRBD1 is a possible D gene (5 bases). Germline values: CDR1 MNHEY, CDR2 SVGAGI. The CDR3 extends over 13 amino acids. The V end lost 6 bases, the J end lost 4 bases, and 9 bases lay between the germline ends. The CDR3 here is CASRMGLTGELFF. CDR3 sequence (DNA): TGTGCCAGCAGAATGGGGCTCACCGGGGAGCTGTTTTTT.

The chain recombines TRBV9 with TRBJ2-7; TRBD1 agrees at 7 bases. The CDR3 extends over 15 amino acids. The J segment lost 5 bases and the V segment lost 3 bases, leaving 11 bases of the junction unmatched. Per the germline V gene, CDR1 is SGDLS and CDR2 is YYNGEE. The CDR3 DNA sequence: TGTGCCAGCAGCGAAAGGGACAGACCTCCGGACGAGCAGTACTTC. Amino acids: CASSERDRPPDEQYF.

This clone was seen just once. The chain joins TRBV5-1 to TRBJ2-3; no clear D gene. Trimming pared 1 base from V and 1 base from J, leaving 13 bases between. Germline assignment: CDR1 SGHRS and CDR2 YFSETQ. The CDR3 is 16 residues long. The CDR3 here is CASSLKGQFGTDTQYF. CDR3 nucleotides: TGCGCCAGCAGCTTGAAAGGTCAGTTCGGCACAGATACGCAGTATTTT.

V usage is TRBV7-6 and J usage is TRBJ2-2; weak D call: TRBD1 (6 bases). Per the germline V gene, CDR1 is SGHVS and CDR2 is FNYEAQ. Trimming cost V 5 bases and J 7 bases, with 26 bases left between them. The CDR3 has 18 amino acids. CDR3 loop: CASSQQGAAWEGGGELFF. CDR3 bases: TGTGCCAGCAGCCAGCAGGGAGCTGCCTGGGAAGGGGGCGGGGAGCTGTTTTTT.

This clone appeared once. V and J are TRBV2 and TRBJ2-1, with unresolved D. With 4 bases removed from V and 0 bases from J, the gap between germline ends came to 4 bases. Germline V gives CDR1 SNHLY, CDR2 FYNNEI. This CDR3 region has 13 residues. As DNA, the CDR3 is TGTGCCAGCAGTGGGAGCTCCTACAATGAGCAGTTCTTC. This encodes CASSGSSYNEQFF.

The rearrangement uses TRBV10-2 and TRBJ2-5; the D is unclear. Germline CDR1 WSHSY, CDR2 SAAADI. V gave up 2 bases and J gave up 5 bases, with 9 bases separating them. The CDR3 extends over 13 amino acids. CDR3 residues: CASSEAQWETQYF. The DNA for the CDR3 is TGCGCCAGCAGTGAGGCCCAGTGGGAGACCCAGTACTTC.

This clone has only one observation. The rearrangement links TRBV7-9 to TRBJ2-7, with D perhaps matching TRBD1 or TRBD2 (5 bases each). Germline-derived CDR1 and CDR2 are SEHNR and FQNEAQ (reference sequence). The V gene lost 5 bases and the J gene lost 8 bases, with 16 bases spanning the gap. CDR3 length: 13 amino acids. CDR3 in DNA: TGTGCCAGCAGCACCGCCGGGACCCGAAAGCAGTACTTC. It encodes CASSTAGTRKQYF.

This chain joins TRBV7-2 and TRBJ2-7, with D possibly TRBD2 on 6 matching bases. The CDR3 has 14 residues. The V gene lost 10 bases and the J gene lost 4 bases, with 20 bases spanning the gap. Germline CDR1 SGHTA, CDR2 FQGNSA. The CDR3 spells CAILKPGDQYEQYF. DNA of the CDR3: TGTGCCATTCTCAAGCCGGGGGACCAATACGAGCAGTACTTC.